This record looks at one T cell receptor beta chain sequence and its context. This sample is part of a study of blood T cells in healthy people across ages. Study as a whole: About one barcoded beta molecule per two T cells came from capture by template switching.

Researchers isolated at least 6.5 million PBMCs per sample. Through a sample-barcoded 5' primer and a J-beta primer mix, a second PCR was run for roughly 7 to 12 cycles. The template-switch adaptor was a 5' adaptor with 12 random nucleotides. It tagged each cDNA molecule. Every sample gave at least 2.5 million paired-end reads containing CDR3. TCRdb re-called the 5' RACE reads with MiXCR, one entry per CDR3 protein. The data hold 1.5 million to 2 million distinct CDR3 sequences, with 28% observed a single time. The sequence was obtained from a woman aged 25 to 45 in good health. Sequencing was carried out using blood.

CDR3 protein: CSVPLGDTEAFF. The DNA for the CDR3 is TGCAGCGTCCCTTTAGGAGACACTGAAGCTTTCTTT. This sequence joins TRBV29-1 and TRBJ1-1; unclear D gene. The length of the CDR3 is 12 residues. Trimming took off 6 bases at V and 3 bases at J, with 11 bases between the two ends. CDR1 is SQVTM and CDR2 is ANQGSEA in the germline V gene.